A selection of T cell receptor beta chains follows, all from one sample in a study of vaccination and CD4 T cells after COVID-19. Antigens of these TCRs are unknown. TCRdb processed the PCR reads anew with MiXCR; each CDR3 protein has one entry. The table has over 15,000 distinct CDR3 sequences, under 45% seen once. The sample in question was CD4+ T cells from blood, cultured in vitro, obtained after SARS-CoV-2 vaccination. The receptors were sampled from a human donor who had recovered from COVID-19. Both conserved end residues are part of each CDR3. Where a row states a size, it is once, few, many or the class of an expanded clone; other rows omit it.

cdr3_aa: CASNREPDTQYF; v_call: TRBV2; clone_size: few; j_call: TRBJ2-3
cdr3_aa: CASSQEVADTQYF; v_call: TRBV4-2; clone_size: -; j_call: TRBJ2-3
cdr3_aa: CSASGTSGRYYEQYF; v_call: TRBV20-1; clone_size: -; j_call: TRBJ2-7
cdr3_aa: CASSLDTWNQPQHF; v_call: TRBV7-9; clone_size: -; j_call: TRBJ1-5
cdr3_aa: CATQGATNEKLFF; v_call: TRBV6-1; clone_size: -; j_call: TRBJ1-4
cdr3_aa: CASGYSISRQPKNIQYF; v_call: TRBV6-5; clone_size: -; j_call: TRBJ2-4
cdr3_aa: CSARVAGNQPQHF; v_call: TRBV20-1; clone_size: few; j_call: TRBJ1-5
cdr3_aa: CASSPHRSYNEQFF; v_call: TRBV7-3; clone_size: -; j_call: TRBJ2-1
cdr3_aa: CASSNFREGLDTQYF; v_call: TRBV11-2; clone_size: -; j_call: TRBJ2-3
cdr3_aa: CAWSVLASGSYEQYF; v_call: TRBV30; clone_size: -; j_call: TRBJ2-7
cdr3_aa: CASSRPGTPETQYF; v_call: TRBV12-3/TRBV12-4; clone_size: -; j_call: TRBJ2-5
cdr3_aa: CCRYRSLPDTQYF; v_call: TRBV20-1; clone_size: -; j_call: TRBJ2-3
cdr3_aa: CASSLPKTGQGNTEAFF; v_call: TRBV7-9; clone_size: once; j_call: TRBJ1-1
cdr3_aa: CASSTPREGDIQYF; v_call: TRBV6-1; clone_size: few; j_call: TRBJ2-4
cdr3_aa: CASSLFDRRITDTQYF; v_call: TRBV7-9; clone_size: -; j_call: TRBJ2-3
cdr3_aa: CSAREIRRGLSYEQYF; v_call: TRBV20-1; clone_size: -; j_call: TRBJ2-7
cdr3_aa: CASSQRQGDWDIQYF; v_call: TRBV5-1; clone_size: -; j_call: TRBJ2-4
cdr3_aa: CSADGPLHF; v_call: TRBV20-1; clone_size: few; j_call: TRBJ1-6